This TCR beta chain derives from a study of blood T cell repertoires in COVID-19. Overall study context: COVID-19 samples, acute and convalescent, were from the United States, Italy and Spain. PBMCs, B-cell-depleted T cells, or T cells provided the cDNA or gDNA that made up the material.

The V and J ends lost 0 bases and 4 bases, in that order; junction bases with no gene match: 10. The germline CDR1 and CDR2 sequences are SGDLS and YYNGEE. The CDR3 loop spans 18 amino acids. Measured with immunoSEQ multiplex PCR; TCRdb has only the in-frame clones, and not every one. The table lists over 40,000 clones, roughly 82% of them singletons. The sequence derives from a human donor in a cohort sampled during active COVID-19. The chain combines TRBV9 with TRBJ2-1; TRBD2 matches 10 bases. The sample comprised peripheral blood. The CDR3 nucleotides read TGTGCCAGCAGCGTAGCTTCGGCTAGCGGGAGTATGTACAATGAGCAGTTCTTC. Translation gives CASSVASASGSMYNEQFF.